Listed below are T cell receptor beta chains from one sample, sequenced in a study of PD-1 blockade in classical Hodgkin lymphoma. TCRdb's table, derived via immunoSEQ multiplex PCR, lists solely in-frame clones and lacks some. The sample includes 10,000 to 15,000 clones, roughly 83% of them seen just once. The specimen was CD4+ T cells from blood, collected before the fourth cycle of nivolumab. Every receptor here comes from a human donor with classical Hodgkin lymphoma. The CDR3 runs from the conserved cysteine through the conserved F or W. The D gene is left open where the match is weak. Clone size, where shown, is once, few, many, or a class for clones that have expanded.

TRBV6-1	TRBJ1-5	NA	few	CATVPPSVKPQHF	TGTGCCACAGTTCCACCTTCGGTGAAGCCCCAGCATTTT
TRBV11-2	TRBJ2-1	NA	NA	CASSPDRYTYNEQFF	TGTGCCAGCAGCCCGGACCGATACACCTACAATGAGCAGTTCTTC
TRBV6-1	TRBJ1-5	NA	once	CASRLIHQPQHF	TGTGCCAGCAGGCTGATCCATCAGCCCCAGCATTTT
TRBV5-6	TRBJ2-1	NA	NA	CASSSGPTNNEQFF	TGTGCCAGCAGTTCCGGGCCAACTAACAATGAGCAGTTCTTC
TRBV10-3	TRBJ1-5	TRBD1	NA	CAVRDRQRGPQHF	TGTGCCGTACGGGACAGGCAGAGAGGGCCCCAGCATTTT
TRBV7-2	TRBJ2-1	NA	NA	CASSGDSSSYNEQFF	TGTGCCAGCAGCGGGGACTCGAGCTCCTACAATGAGCAGTTCTTC
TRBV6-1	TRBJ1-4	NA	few	CASMEYPNEKLFF	TGTGCCAGCATGGAGTACCCTAATGAAAAACTGTTTTTT
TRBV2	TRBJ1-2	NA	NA	CASSPRQVFYTF	TGTGCCAGCAGTCCCCGACAGGTCTTCTACACCTTC
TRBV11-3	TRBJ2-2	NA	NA	CASSRLGRAVGELFF	TGTGCCAGCAGCCGGCTGGGGCGGGCCGTCGGGGAGCTGTTTTTT
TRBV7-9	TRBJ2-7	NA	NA	CASSSTNYEQYF	TGTGCCAGCAGCTCGACTAACTACGAGCAGTACTTC
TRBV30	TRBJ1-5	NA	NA	CAWSVKGWNQPQHF	TGTGCCTGGAGTGTAAAGGGATGGAATCAGCCCCAGCATTTT
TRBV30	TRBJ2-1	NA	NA	CAWSVRSLEFF	TGTGCCTGGAGTGTACGTTCCCTAGAGTTCTTC
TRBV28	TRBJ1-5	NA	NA	CASSFFRWERGGNQPQHF	TGTGCCAGCAGTTTCTTTAGGTGGGAAAGAGGGGGCAATCAGCCCCAGCATTTT
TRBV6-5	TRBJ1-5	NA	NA	CASRKSGYSNQPQHF	TGTGCCAGCAGGAAGTCCGGATATAGCAATCAGCCCCAGCATTTT
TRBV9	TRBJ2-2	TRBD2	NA	CASSLAGNTGELFF	TGTGCCAGCTCACTAGCGGGGAACACCGGGGAGCTGTTTTTT
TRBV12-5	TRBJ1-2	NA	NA	CASGLTNYGYTF	TGTGCTAGTGGTTTAACTAACTATGGCTACACCTTC
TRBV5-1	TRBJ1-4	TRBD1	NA	CASSPDRVRSEKLFF	TGCGCCAGCAGCCCCGACAGGGTAAGGAGTGAAAAACTGTTTTTT
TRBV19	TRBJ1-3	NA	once	CASSFSLTPGNTIYF	TGTGCCAGTAGCTTTTCCTTAACCCCCGGAAACACCATATATTTT
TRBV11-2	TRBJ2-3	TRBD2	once	CASSLPWGLHTDTQYF	TGTGCCAGCAGCTTACCGTGGGGACTACACACAGATACGCAGTATTTT
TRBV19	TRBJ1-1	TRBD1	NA	CASTSGTGWTEAFF	TGTGCCAGTACCTCGGGGACAGGGTGGACTGAAGCTTTCTTT
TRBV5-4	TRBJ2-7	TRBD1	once	CASSPTGGKDEQYF	TGTGCCAGCAGCCCTACAGGGGGCAAGGACGAGCAGTACTTC
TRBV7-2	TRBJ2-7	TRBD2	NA	CASSLQGTSIYEQYF	TGTGCCAGCAGCCTCCAGGGGACTAGTATCTACGAGCAGTACTTC
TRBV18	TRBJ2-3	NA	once	CASSPLDVTSTDTQYF	TGTGCCAGCTCACCCTTGGATGTGACTAGCACAGATACGCAGTATTTT
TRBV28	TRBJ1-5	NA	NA	CASSLEGKLGNQPQHF	TGTGCCAGCAGTTTAGAGGGCAAGTTGGGCAATCAGCCCCAGCATTTT
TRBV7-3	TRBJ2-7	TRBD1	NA	CASSFQPGQGYEQYF	TGTGCCAGCAGCTTTCAACCGGGACAGGGCTACGAGCAGTACTTC
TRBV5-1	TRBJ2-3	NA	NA	CASREGGTSTDTQYF	TGCGCCAGCAGAGAAGGAGGCACTAGCACAGATACGCAGTATTTT
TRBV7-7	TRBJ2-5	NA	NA	CASSLSHSETQYF	TGTGCCAGCAGCTTAAGCCACAGTGAGACCCAGTACTTC
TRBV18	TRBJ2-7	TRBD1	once	CASSGDSSPYEQYF	TGTGCCAGCTCAGGGGACAGTAGCCCCTACGAGCAGTACTTC
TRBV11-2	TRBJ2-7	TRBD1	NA	CASSLTGTGDYEQYF	TGTGCCAGCAGCCTCACCGGGACAGGAGACTACGAGCAGTACTTC
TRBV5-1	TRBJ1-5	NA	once	CASSEQPNQPQHF	TGCGCCAGCAGCGAACAACCCAATCAGCCCCAGCATTTT
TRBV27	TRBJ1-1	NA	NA	CASSFLRDTEAFF	TGTGCCAGCAGTTTCCTCCGGGACACTGAAGCTTTCTTT
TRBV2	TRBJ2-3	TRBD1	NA	CASTWTGGADTQYF	TGTGCCAGCACTTGGACAGGGGGGGCAGATACGCAGTATTTT
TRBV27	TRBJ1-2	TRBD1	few	CASSRSDRALYGYTF	TGTGCCAGCAGCCGCTCGGACAGGGCCCTCTATGGCTACACCTTC
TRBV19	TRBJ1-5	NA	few	CASRMEGEGNQPQHF	TGTGCCAGTAGGATGGAAGGCGAGGGGAATCAGCCCCAGCATTTT
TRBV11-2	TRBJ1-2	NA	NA	CASSLGGQSYGYTF	TGTGCCAGCAGCTTAGGTGGGCAGAGCTATGGCTACACCTTC
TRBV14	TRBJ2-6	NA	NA	CASSQVPRLADISGANVLTF	TGTGCCAGCAGCCAAGTTCCAAGGTTGGCAGACATCTCTGGGGCCAACGTCCTGACTTTC
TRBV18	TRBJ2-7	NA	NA	CASSPRQSYEQYF	TGTGCCAGCTCACCGAGACAGTCCTACGAGCAGTACTTC
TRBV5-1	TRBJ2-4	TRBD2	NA	CASSLGLAGGSLMAKNIQYF	TGCGCCAGCAGCTTGGGACTAGCGGGAGGGAGTTTGATGGCCAAAAACATTCAGTACTTC
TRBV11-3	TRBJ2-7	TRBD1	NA	CASSLALGQGFYEQYF	TGTGCCAGCAGCTTGGCCCTGGGACAGGGTTTCTACGAGCAGTACTTC
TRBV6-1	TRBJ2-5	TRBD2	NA	CASSEGTSGKMGRETQYF	TGTGCCAGCAGTGAGGGGACTAGCGGGAAAATGGGCAGGGAGACCCAGTACTTC
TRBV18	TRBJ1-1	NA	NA	CASSPVDNTEAFF	TGTGCCAGCTCACCGGTAGATAACACTGAAGCTTTCTTT
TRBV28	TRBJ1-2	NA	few	CASSLAPRSGYTF	TGTGCCAGCAGTTTGGCACCCCGCTCAGGCTACACCTTC
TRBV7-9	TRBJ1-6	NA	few	CASSSFTENSPLHF	TGTGCCAGCAGCAGCTTCACCGAAAATTCACCCCTCCACTTT
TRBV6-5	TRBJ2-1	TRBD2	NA	CASSRGLVLYNEQFF	TGTGCCAGCAGCCGGGGACTAGTCTTGTACAATGAGCAGTTCTTC